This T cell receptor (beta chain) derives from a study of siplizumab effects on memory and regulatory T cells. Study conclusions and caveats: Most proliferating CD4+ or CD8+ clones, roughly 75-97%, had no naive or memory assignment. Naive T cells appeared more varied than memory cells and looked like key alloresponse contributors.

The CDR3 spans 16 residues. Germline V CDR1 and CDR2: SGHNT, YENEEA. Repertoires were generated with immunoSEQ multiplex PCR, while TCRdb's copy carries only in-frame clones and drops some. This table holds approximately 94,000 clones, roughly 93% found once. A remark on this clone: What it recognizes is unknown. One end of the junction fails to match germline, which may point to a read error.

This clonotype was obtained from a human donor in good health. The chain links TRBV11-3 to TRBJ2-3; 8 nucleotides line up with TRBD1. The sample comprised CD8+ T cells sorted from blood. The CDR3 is CASSLMEAGGTDTQYF. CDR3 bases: TGTGCCAGCAGCTTAATGGAGGCAGGGGGCACTGATACGCAGTATTTT. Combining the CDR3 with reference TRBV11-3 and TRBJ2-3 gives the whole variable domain EAGVVQSPRYKIIEKKQPVAFWCNPISGHNTLYWYLQNLGQGPELLIRYENEEAVDDSQLPKDRFSAERLKGVDSTLKIQPAELGDSAVYLCASSLMEAGGTDTQYFGPGTRLTVL.